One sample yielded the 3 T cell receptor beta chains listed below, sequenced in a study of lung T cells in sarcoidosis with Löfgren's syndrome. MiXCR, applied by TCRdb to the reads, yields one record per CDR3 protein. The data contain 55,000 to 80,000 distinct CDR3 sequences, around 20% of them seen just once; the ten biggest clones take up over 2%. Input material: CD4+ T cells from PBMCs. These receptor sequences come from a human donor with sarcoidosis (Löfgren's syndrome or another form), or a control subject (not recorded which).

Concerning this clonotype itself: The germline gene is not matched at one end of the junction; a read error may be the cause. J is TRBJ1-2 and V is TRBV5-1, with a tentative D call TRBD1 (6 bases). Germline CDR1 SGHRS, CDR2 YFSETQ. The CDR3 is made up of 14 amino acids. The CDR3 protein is CACSLDRPNYGYTF. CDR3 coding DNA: TGCGCCTGCAGCTTGGACAGACCGAACTATGGCTACACCTTC.

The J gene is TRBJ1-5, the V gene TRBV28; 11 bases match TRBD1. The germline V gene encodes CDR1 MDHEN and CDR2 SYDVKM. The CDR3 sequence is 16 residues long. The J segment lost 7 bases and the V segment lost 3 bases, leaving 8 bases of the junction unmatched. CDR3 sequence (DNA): TGTGCCAGCAGTTTTGACGGGACAGGGGGTAAGCAGCCCCAGCATTTT. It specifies CASSFDGTGGKQPQHF.

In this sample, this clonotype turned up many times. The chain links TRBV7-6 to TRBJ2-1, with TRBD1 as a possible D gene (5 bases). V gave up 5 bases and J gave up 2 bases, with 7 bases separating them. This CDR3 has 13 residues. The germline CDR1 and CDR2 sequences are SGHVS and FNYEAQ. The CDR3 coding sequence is TGTGCCAGCAGCGAACAGGCCTACAATGAGCAGTTCTTC. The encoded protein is CASSEQAYNEQFF.